The 27 T cell receptor beta chains below come from one sample, sequenced in a study of blood T cells in healthy people across ages. A second about 6 to 11 cycle PCR used barcoded and J-beta primers. TCRdb recomputed calls from the 5' RACE reads with MiXCR, one row per CDR3 protein. The profile shows about 640,000 distinct CDR3 sequences, around three fifths of them singletons. The specimen was blood. The receptors here all came from a man aged 55 to 70 in good health.

J is TRBJ2-1 and V is TRBV7-9; TRBD2 matches 12 bases. Per germline, CDR1 SEHNR and CDR2 FQNEAQ (reference sequence). The CDR3 contains 19 residues. The trim removed 4 bases at V and 0 bases at J, leaving 10 bases unmatched. The CDR3 region has the DNA TGTGCCAGCAGCTCCCCTAGCGGGGGGGCCGAGCGCTCCTACAATGAGCAGTTCTTC. Residues: CASSSPSGGAERSYNEQFF.

In its sample, this clonotype was seen a few times. The chain is built from TRBV6-4 and TRBJ1-2; TRBD1 matches at 7 bases. Trimming took 0 bases from V and 2 from J; bases not matched to a gene: 3. This CDR3 contains 15 residues. The germline gives CDR1 MRHNA, CDR2 SNTAGT. CDR3 sequence: CASSDSARGNYGYTF. CDR3 nucleotide sequence: TGTGCCAGCAGTGACTCGGCCAGGGGGAACTATGGCTACACCTTC.

This clonotype was seen more than once but under ten times. The chain employs TRBV15 and TRBJ2-1, with 9 bases identical to TRBD2. In germline, CDR1 is LNHNV, CDR2 YYDKDF (reference sequence). J lost 8 bases, V lost 2 bases, and 10 bases had no gene match. The CDR3 totals 16 residues. The CDR3 sequence: CATSRSGAGGHDEQFF. The DNA for the CDR3 is TGTGCCACCAGCAGATCCGGGGCGGGGGGGCACGATGAGCAGTTCTTC.

This clonotype was observed a handful of times. The chain employs TRBV20-1 and TRBJ2-5, with 7 positions matching TRBD1. Germline CDR1 is DFQATT and CDR2 is SNEGSKA (reference sequence). The CDR3 totals 11 residues. The ends lost 5 bases at V and 4 bases at J; junction bases unmatched: 1. CDR3 region: CSAGTVETQYF. CDR3 bases: TGCAGTGCTGGGACAGTAGAGACCCAGTACTTC.

The genes are TRBV9 and TRBJ2-7, with D possibly being TRBD1 (7 bases). The end of the DNA is better explained by TRBJ2-5, so the J call may be wrong. The V gene's germline CDR1 is SGDLS and CDR2 YYNGEE. The CDR3 consists of 16 residues. The CDR3 DNA follows: TGTGCCAGCAGCGTAGCAGGGGGGATAGGACGGGAGACCCAGTACTTC. Translating gives CASSVAGGIGRETQYF.

The chain recombines TRBV20-1 with TRBJ2-1, with unresolved D. The germline CDR1 and CDR2 sequences are DFQATT and SNEGSKA (reference sequence). CDR3 length: 12 residues. Trimming removed 5 bases from V and 13 bases from J, with 18 bases in between. As DNA, the CDR3 is TGCAGTGCTCCGGCCTTGGCAGAGACTCAGTTCTTC. Its translation is CSAPALAETQFF.

The table lists this clonotype with a count of one. The genes are TRBV18 and TRBJ2-4; perhaps TRBD2 as D (6 bases). The J call may be wrong; the DNA end is better matched by TRBJ2-5. The V gene's germline CDR1 is KGHSH and CDR2 LQKENI. The CDR3 is 15 residues long. This CDR3 reads CASSGSRAVQETQYF. CDR3 nucleotides: TGTGCCAGCTCCGGGAGCAGGGCAGTCCAAGAGACCCAGTACTTC.

J is TRBJ2-5 and V is TRBV5-1; 11 positions agree with TRBD2. CDR1 and CDR2 (germline): SGHRS, YFSETQ. This CDR3 is 15 amino acids long. With 3 bases clipped from V and 11 bases from J, the junction kept 12 bases outside the gene matches. The CDR3 DNA is TGCGCCAGCAGCTCGACTAGCGGGGATAGGAATGAGCAGTACTTC. Protein product: CASSSTSGDRNEQYF.

The gene calls are TRBV12-3 or TRBV12-4 and TRBJ2-5; D assignment may be TRBD1 or TRBD2 (5 bases each). This CDR3 is 14 amino acids long. V shed 6 bases and J shed 2 bases, with 13 bases lying between them. In DNA form, the CDR3 reads TGTGCCAGCAGCACCGGGACCACACAAGAGACCCAGTACTTC. Its translation: CASSTGTTQETQYF.

The rearrangement links TRBV27 to TRBJ2-7; D may be TRBD1 (6 bases). V was trimmed by 6 bases and J by 2 bases, leaving 11 bases between them. Germline CDR1 MNHEY, CDR2 SMNVEV (reference sequence). This CDR3 has 13 amino acids. The CDR3 reads CASRPDSTYEQYF. As DNA, the CDR3 is TGTGCCAGCAGACCGGACAGCACCTACGAGCAGTACTTC.

The chain joins TRBV7-8 to TRBJ2-7; possibly TRBD1 for D (5 bases). The CDR3 is 13 amino acids. CDR1 is SGHVS and CDR2 is FQNEAQ in the germline V gene. The ends were cut back, 8 bases at V and 0 bases at J, with 11 bases in the middle. CDR3 residues: CASGFGASYEQYF. CDR3 DNA: TGTGCCAGCGGTTTTGGGGCCTCCTACGAGCAGTACTTC.

This clonotype was counted a few times. The chain uses TRBV7-2 and TRBJ2-1; possibly TRBD2 for D (6 bases). There are 15 residues in the CDR3. Trimming took 5 bases from V and 2 from J, leaving 13 bases between them. Germline loops: CDR1 SGHTA, CDR2 FQGNSA. The CDR3 region has the DNA TGTGCCAGCAGCCTTACTAGCACGCCCTACAATGAGCAGTTCTTC. Translated, it gives CASSLTSTPYNEQFF.

This rearrangement joins TRBV20-1 to TRBJ2-3; 11 bases line up with TRBD2. The CDR3 has 14 residues. With 3 bases clipped from V and 4 bases from J, the junction kept 3 bases outside the gene matches. The germline gives CDR1 DFQATT, CDR2 SNEGSKA (reference sequence). The CDR3 DNA reads as TGCAGTGCTAGCACTAGCGGGGGTCCAGATACGCAGTATTTT. This sequence encodes CSASTSGGPDTQYF.

CDR3 in DNA: TGTGCCAGCGGTCCGACAGGGCGTCGCACAGATACGCAGTATTTT. Protein sequence: CASGPTGRRTDTQYF. J is TRBJ2-3 and V is TRBV6-2 or TRBV6-3; 7 bases align to TRBD1. From germline, CDR1 is MNHEY and CDR2 SVGEGT. J gave up 1 base and V 8 bases, and 9 bases lay outside the gene matches. The CDR3 totals 15 residues.

This chain connects TRBV10-3 to TRBJ2-3; 7 positions match TRBD1. The CDR3 is 14 residues long. CDR1 and CDR2 (germline): ENHRY, SYGVKD. The junction had 7 bases not matched to a gene; V was cut back by 6 bases and J by 4 bases. In DNA, the CDR3 is TGTGCCATCAGCCTGGACAGGTACGCAGATACGCAGTATTTT. As protein: CAISLDRYADTQYF.

The chain uses TRBV20-1 and TRBJ2-1; 10 bases are shared with TRBD2. J was trimmed by 10 bases and V by 0 bases; bases with no gene match: 9. Germline loops: CDR1 DFQATT, CDR2 SNEGSKA (reference sequence). The CDR3 totals 15 residues. The CDR3 is CSARDVSGGAWEQFF. The CDR3 DNA follows: TGCAGTGCTAGAGATGTGAGCGGGGGGGCCTGGGAGCAGTTCTTC.

This chain links TRBV7-9 with TRBJ1-1; no clear D. The germline V gene encodes CDR1 SEHNR and CDR2 FQNEAQ (reference sequence). Trimming pared 5 bases from V and 0 bases from J, leaving 10 bases between. This CDR3 region has 14 residues. DNA of the CDR3: TGTGCCAGCAGCGTATCGGACGTGAACACTGAAGCTTTCTTT. The encoded protein is CASSVSDVNTEAFF.

This clonotype was detected only once. This chain joins TRBV7-8 and TRBJ2-4; D is possibly TRBD2 (6 bases). CDR1 and CDR2 (germline): SGHVS, FQNEAQ. The CDR3 is made up of 15 amino acids. V lost 5 bases and J lost 6, with 17 bases in between. CDR3 sequence: CASSPPGEGRNIQYF. The CDR3 DNA sequence: TGTGCCAGCAGCCCCCCGGGGGAAGGTAGAAACATTCAGTACTTC.

V is TRBV20-1 and J is TRBJ1-6; D call uncertain. The CDR3 sequence is 13 residues long. Per germline, CDR1 DFQATT and CDR2 SNEGSKA (reference sequence). V was shortened by 3 bases and J by 4 bases, with 7 bases between the two germline ends. Here the CDR3 reads CSASVGYNSPLHF. The DNA of the CDR3 is TGCAGTGCTAGTGTGGGGTATAATTCACCCCTCCACTTT.

V usage is TRBV12-3 or TRBV12-4 and J usage is TRBJ1-2; 7 bases map to TRBD1. This CDR3 has 14 residues. V dropped 5 bases and J dropped 7; count of bases not matched to a gene: 10. The CDR3 loop is CASSVPGQLFGYTF. The CDR3 nucleotides read TGTGCCAGCAGTGTACCGGGACAGTTGTTTGGCTACACCTTC.

The chain combines TRBV6-6 with TRBJ1-2, with D perhaps matching TRBD1 (5 bases). V was pared by 4 bases and J by 7 bases, with 13 bases between. The V gene's germline CDR1 is MNHNY and CDR2 SVGAGI (reference sequence). This CDR3 comprises 13 residues. DNA of the CDR3: TGTGCCAGCAGTTCCCCTCGGGGGTTTGGCTACACCTTC. Its protein is CASSSPRGFGYTF.

Concerning this clonotype itself: This clone may be a read error of a much larger clone one base away. The rearrangement links TRBV27 to TRBJ2-6; possibly TRBD1 for D (5 bases). The CDR3 is 15 amino acids. The germline gives CDR1 MNHEY, CDR2 SMNVEV (reference sequence). CDR3 residues: CASSLGLSGANVPTF. In DNA, the CDR3 is TGTGCCAGCAGTTTGGGTCTCTCTGGGGCCAACGTCCCGACTTTC.

The gene calls are TRBV7-9 and TRBJ2-7; no firm D call. This CDR3 has 13 residues. With 6 bases removed from V and 3 bases from J, the gap between germline ends came to 12 bases. Germline-derived CDR1 and CDR2 are SEHNR and FQNEAQ (reference sequence). The CDR3 region has the DNA TGTGCCAGCAGTCGTACAGAGGACTACGAGCAGTACTTC. This codes for CASSRTEDYEQYF.

The chain employs TRBV27 and TRBJ2-1; D perhaps matches TRBD1 (6 bases). The V and J ends lost 6 bases and 10 bases respectively, with 16 bases between them. The CDR3 loop spans 13 amino acids. Germline assignment: CDR1 MNHEY and CDR2 SMNVEV (reference sequence). This CDR3 is CASRKQGRGEQFF. DNA for the CDR3: TGTGCCAGCAGAAAGCAGGGGCGAGGGGAGCAGTTCTTC.

This clonotype was counted a single time. The rearrangement links TRBV25-1 to TRBJ2-5; TRBD2 matches 10 bases. The trim removed 3 bases at V and 11 bases at J, leaving 12 bases unmatched. The V gene's germline CDR1 is MGHDK and CDR2 SYGVNS. The CDR3 covers 15 residues. CDR3 in amino acids: CASSDPAGGRDEQYF. CDR3 DNA: TGTGCCAGCAGTGATCCAGCGGGGGGGCGTGATGAGCAGTACTTC.

In regard to this clonotype: A much larger clone sits a single nucleotide away, making a read error possible. The V gene is TRBV7-8, the J gene TRBJ2-2; no clear D. The CDR3 is made up of 16 amino acids. V lost 2 bases and J lost 6, with 16 bases in between. The germline gives CDR1 SGHVS, CDR2 FQNEAQ. The CDR3 loop is CASSLTPTLYAGELFF. The CDR3 DNA reads as TGTGCCAGCAGCTTAACCCCGACTCTTTACGCCGGGGAGCTGTTTTTT.

This chain links TRBV29-1 with TRBJ2-5, with D perhaps matching TRBD1 (5 bases). Trimming took 7 bases from V and 2 from J, leaving 20 bases between them. The CDR3 contains 15 residues. The germline gives CDR1 SQVTM, CDR2 ANQGSEA. The CDR3 DNA sequence: TGCAGCGCGGCCGTCCCCCTGGGGCAGCAAGAGACCCAGTACTTC. Translating gives CSAAVPLGQQETQYF.